This TCR beta chain is drawn from a study of cytomegalovirus exposure and HLA in healthy donors. Study in general: Unique TCR beta sequences numbering some 110 million came from approximately 180 million T cells in an earlier analysis. Membership in the Caucasian-associated ancestry cluster was found for about four fifths of a few hundred genotyped donors.

PCR primers comprised 60 Vbeta and 13 Jbeta primers. Using immunoSEQ multiplex PCR, the repertoire was profiled, and TCRdb retains in-frame clones only, with some absent. The sample has 100,000 to 150,000 clones, about 84% seen once. On this clone: Its cognate antigen is unknown.

As for the donors, each was a healthy bone marrow donor. Study-wide results and limits: A prior analysis recorded that most TCR beta V segments were productive about 87% or about 30% of the time.

J gave up 4 bases and V 5 bases, and 7 bases lay outside the gene matches. The CDR3 extends over 16 amino acids. Germline CDR1 is SGHNT and CDR2 is YENEEA. Input material: PBMCs. The TCR originated in a boy aged 10-17 years in good health and CMV-seronegative. This chain joins TRBV11-3 and TRBJ2-3; the match to TRBD2 covers 12 bases. The DNA of the CDR3 is TGTGCCAGCAGCCCCGGGACTAGCGGGTTCGCAGATACGCAGTATTTT. This translates into CASSPGTSGFADTQYF.